These 19 T cell receptor beta chains originate from one sample sequenced in a study of T cell responses to AZD1222 COVID-19 vaccine (dated by TCRdb to the early 2020s). The sample's time point label, decoded: baseline before first vaccination. Libraries were made using the immunoSEQ multiplex PCR assay. TCRdb provides this immuneACCESS table in a form limited to in-frame rearrangements. Some clones are lacking; in checked studies, under half of them reflect an unresolved V gene, and why the rest are absent is not known. The sample profile shows roughly 120,000 clones; 85% to 90% of them were found once. The ten largest clones take up about 7.8% of the sample. The sample was peripheral blood, taken on day 0 of AZD1222 vaccination. The source is an adult in good health.

This chain joins TRBV5-1 and TRBJ2-1, with a tentative D call TRBD2 (6 bases). This CDR3 region has 16 residues. Germline assignment: CDR1 SGHRS and CDR2 YFSETQ. V lost 0 bases to trimming and J lost 10 bases, with 20 bases between them. CDR3 nucleotides: TGCGCCAGCAGCTTGGAACTTATGGGGATCCGGGGGGAGCAGTTCTTC. Translated, it gives CASSLELMGIRGEQFF.

V and J are TRBV7-2 and TRBJ2-7, with TRBD2 matching 9 bases. This CDR3 spans 16 amino acids. The germline V gene encodes CDR1 SGHTA and CDR2 FQGNSA. The V and J ends lost 3 bases and 4 bases, in that order; junction bases with no gene match: 10. CDR3 loop: CASSFQLAGNSYEQYF. CDR3 DNA sequence: TGTGCCAGCAGCTTCCAGCTAGCGGGAAACTCTTACGAGCAGTACTTC.

This sequence joins TRBV5-1 and TRBJ1-1, with D perhaps TRBD1 (5 bases). CDR3 size: 15 residues. Germline CDR1 and CDR2: SGHRS and YFSETQ. The V end lost 3 bases, the J end lost 0 bases, and 12 bases lay between the germline ends. CDR3 DNA sequence: TGCGCCAGCAGCTCGGACAATTACCTGAACACTGAAGCTTTCTTT. Its protein is CASSSDNYLNTEAFF.

This clone was seen once. This chain connects TRBV7-9 to TRBJ2-5; 7 bases fit TRBD1. The ends lost 5 bases at V and 0 bases at J; junction bases unmatched: 15. The CDR3 has 18 residues. Germline lookup yields CDR1 SEHNR and CDR2 FQNEAQ (reference sequence). CDR3 sequence (DNA): TGTGCCAGCAGCCCCTGGACAGGCTTCCTCCCCTACCAAGAGACCCAGTACTTC. It codes for CASSPWTGFLPYQETQYF.

Written as DNA, the CDR3 is TGTGCTAGCGGGAGTACGAACACCGGGGAGCTGTTTTTT. Protein product: CASGSTNTGELFF. J is TRBJ2-2 and V is TRBV7-9; TRBD2 matches at 9 bases. This CDR3 region has 13 residues. CDR1 and CDR2 from the germline V gene are SEHNR and FQNEAQ (reference sequence).

The chain has TRBV21-1 and TRBJ1-5. TRBV21-1 is labeled a pseudogene. The CDR3 length is 17 residues. The DNA of the CDR3 is TGTGCCAGCCCCTCAGGACTGACCCCAAGGTGCAATCAGCCCCAGCATTTT. Translated: CASPSGLTPRCNQPQHF.

The genes are TRBV5-4 and TRBJ1-2; 7 bases match TRBD1. Trimming at V came to 4 bases and at J to 7 bases, leaving 10 bases not matched to a gene. Germline CDR1 and CDR2: SGHNT and YYREEE (reference sequence). The CDR3 has 14 amino acids. CDR3 nucleotide sequence: TGTGCCAGCAGCCTTTCGGCAAGACAGGGTGGCTACACCTTC. Encoded protein: CASSLSARQGGYTF.

The rearrangement uses TRBV14 and TRBJ1-1; a possible D gene is TRBD1 (6 bases). This CDR3 contains 18 residues. The V end lost 0 bases, the J end lost 4 bases, and 21 bases lay between the germline ends. Germline V CDR1 and CDR2: SGHDN, FVKESK. This chain's CDR3 is CASSQDMGGKRFGTEAFF. In DNA, the CDR3 is TGTGCCAGCAGCCAAGATATGGGGGGCAAACGGTTCGGCACTGAAGCTTTCTTT.

The chain recombines TRBV7-8 with TRBJ2-1; no clear D. In germline, CDR1 is SGHVS, CDR2 FQNEAQ. V was trimmed by 1 base and J by 3 bases, leaving 4 bases between them. CDR3 length: 13 amino acids. CDR3 protein: CASSLGSYNEQFF. CDR3 nucleotides: TGTGCCAGCAGCTTAGGAAGCTACAATGAGCAGTTCTTC.

The V gene is TRBV2, the J gene TRBJ2-2; D gene unclear. Germline V lookup: CDR1 SNHLY, CDR2 FYNNEI. The germline V and J ends were trimmed by 7 bases and 0 bases, with 9 bases remaining between them. The CDR3 totals 14 residues. CDR3 loop: CASKGGPNTGELFF. The CDR3 coding sequence is TGTGCCAGCAAGGGCGGACCGAACACCGGGGAGCTGTTTTTT.

This clone has only one observation. The CDR3 reads CASSFLTEGQPQHF. CDR3 coding DNA: TGTGCCAGCAGTTTTCTGACAGAGGGGCAGCCCCAGCATTTT. The V gene is TRBV28, the J gene TRBJ1-5; D is possibly TRBD1 (5 bases). Trimming shortened V by 3 bases and J by 7 bases, and 13 bases separated the two germline ends. CDR3 length: 14 amino acids. Germline lookup yields CDR1 MDHEN and CDR2 SYDVKM.

This clone was recorded only once. The chain carries TRBV19 and TRBJ1-1; D is possibly TRBD1 (5 bases). The CDR3 is made up of 11 amino acids. Trimming took off 6 bases at V and 5 bases at J, with 7 bases between the two ends. Per germline, CDR1 LNHDA and CDR2 SQIVND (reference sequence). The CDR3: CASRRGTEAFF. The CDR3 bases are TGTGCCAGTAGGAGGGGTACTGAAGCTTTCTTT.

The V gene is TRBV19, the J gene TRBJ1-4, with 10 bases aligning to TRBD1. Germline CDR1 LNHDA, CDR2 SQIVND (reference sequence). V lost 8 bases and J lost 9; bases outside the gene matches: 6. This CDR3 is built from 13 residues. CDR3 DNA sequence: TGTGCCAGTGGAGGGACAGGGGTGAAAAAACTGTTTTTT. Translated: CASGGTGVKKLFF.

The rearrangement links TRBV4-2 to TRBJ2-3; D remains ambiguous. This CDR3 contains 11 residues. Trimming stripped 0 bases from V and 6 bases from J, with 1 base between. The germline V gene has CDR1 LGHNA and CDR2 YNFKEQ. Here the CDR3 reads CASSQEDTQYF. In nucleotides, the CDR3 is TGTGCCAGCAGCCAAGAGGATACGCAGTATTTT.

This chain connects TRBV7-2 to TRBJ2-2; 13 nucleotides agree with TRBD2. V shed 5 bases and J 4 bases; nucleotides not matched to a gene: 7. Germline V CDR1 and CDR2: SGHTA, FQGNSA. The CDR3 totals 17 residues. For the CDR3, the DNA is TGTGCCAGCAGCACCCCTACTAGCGGGAGGGCCACCGGGGAGCTGTTTTTT. Translated: CASSTPTSGRATGELFF.

This clone was counted once. This chain connects TRBV5-1 to TRBJ2-2; 8 bases fit TRBD2. The CDR3 consists of 15 residues. V was pared by 4 bases and J by 0 bases, with 2 bases of the junction left unmatched. Germline V CDR1 and CDR2: SGHRS, YFSETQ. The CDR3 is CASSGGGSNTGELFF. CDR3 coding DNA: TGCGCCAGCAGCGGCGGGGGGTCGAACACCGGGGAGCTGTTTTTT.

The chain joins TRBV5-4 to TRBJ2-5; no reliable D call. V was cut by 4 bases and J by 5 bases, with 15 bases left in between. This CDR3 has 14 residues. CDR1 and CDR2 from the germline V gene are SGHNT and YYREEE (reference sequence). This CDR3 is CASSRNGGWETQYF. CDR3 in DNA: TGTGCCAGCAGCCGAAACGGCGGTTGGGAGACCCAGTACTTC.

This chain's CDR3 is CASSPNGAGLGNYNEQFF. The CDR3 DNA reads TGTGCCAGCAGCCCTAACGGGGCGGGACTAGGAAACTACAATGAGCAGTTCTTC. The chain links TRBV28 to TRBJ2-1, with 8 bases aligning to TRBD2. The V gene's germline CDR1 is MDHEN and CDR2 SYDVKM. The CDR3 is 18 amino acids. Trimming at V came to 6 bases and at J to 3 bases, leaving 16 bases not matched to a gene.

J is TRBJ1-2 and V is TRBV11-2; 11 bases line up with TRBD1. This CDR3 region has 13 residues. Germline CDR1 is SGHAT and CDR2 is FQNNGV. V was clipped by 5 bases and J by 6 bases; unmatched bases: 2. CDR3 protein: CASSRDRGDGYTF. CDR3 DNA sequence: TGTGCCAGCAGCCGGGACAGGGGGGATGGCTACACCTTC.